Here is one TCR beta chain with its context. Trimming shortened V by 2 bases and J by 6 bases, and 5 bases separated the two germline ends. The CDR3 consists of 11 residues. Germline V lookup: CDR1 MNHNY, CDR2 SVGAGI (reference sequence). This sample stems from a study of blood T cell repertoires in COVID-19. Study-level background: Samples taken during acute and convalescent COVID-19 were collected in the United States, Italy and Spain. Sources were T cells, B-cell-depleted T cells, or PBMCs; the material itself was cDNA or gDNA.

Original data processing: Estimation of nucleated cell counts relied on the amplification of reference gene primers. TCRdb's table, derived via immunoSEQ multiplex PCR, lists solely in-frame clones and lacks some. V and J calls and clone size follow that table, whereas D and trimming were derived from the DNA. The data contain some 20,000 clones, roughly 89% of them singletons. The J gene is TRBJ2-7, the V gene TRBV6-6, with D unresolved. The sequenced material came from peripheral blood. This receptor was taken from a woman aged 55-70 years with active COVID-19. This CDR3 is CASSYNSEQYF. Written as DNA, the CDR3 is TGTGCCAGCAGTTACAACAGCGAGCAGTACTTC.